One sample yielded the 25 T cell receptor beta chains listed below, sequenced in a study of human T cells and chemical hapten exposure. The time point was: pre-sensitization, week 0. Regarding treatment: therapeutic diphenylcyclopropenone sensitization with weekly scalp DPC. MiXCR, applied by TCRdb to the RACE reads, yields one record per CDR3 protein. The sample consists of roughly 380,000 distinct CDR3 sequences, roughly 4.6% of them appearing once. The starting material was whole blood, obtained in connection with sensitization to the hapten diphenylcyclopropenone (DPC). The receptors shown here come from a woman aged 50 to 60 with alopecia areata. Some clones in this sample may be carry-over from other donors' samples.

This clonotype was seen repeatedly, ten times or more. The chain has TRBV7-2 and TRBJ2-3; a possible D gene is TRBD2 (5 bases). This CDR3 is built from 17 residues. Germline CDR1 is SGHTA and CDR2 is FQGNSA. V lost 5 bases, J lost 5 bases, and 23 bases lay in between. The CDR3 loop reads CASSQLQRFSLGDTQYF. In DNA, the CDR3 is TGTGCCAGCAGCCAACTTCAGCGGTTTTCCTTAGGAGATACGCAGTATTTT.

The genes are TRBV6-6 and TRBJ2-2; D is perhaps TRBD1 (5 bases). Germline CDR1 MNHNY, CDR2 SVGAGI (reference sequence). The CDR3 is 16 residues long. V was pared by 0 bases and J by 4 bases, with 12 bases between. In DNA, the CDR3 is TGTGCCAGCAGTTACTCGAAGGGGCCGGGCACCGGGGAGCTGTTTTTT. It is translated as CASSYSKGPGTGELFF.

This chain uses TRBV9 with TRBJ2-7; D is uncertain. The V and J ends lost 2 bases and 1 base respectively, with 13 bases between them. CDR1 is SGDLS, CDR2 YYNGEE, per germline. The CDR3 runs 15 residues. The CDR3 reads CASSVGVATSYEQYF. CDR3 DNA: TGTGCCAGCAGCGTCGGCGTGGCCACATCCTACGAGCAGTACTTC. Full variable domain (outside the CDR3, taken from reference TRBV9 and TRBJ2-7): DSGVTQTPKHLITATGQRVTLRCSPRSGDLSVYWYQQSLDQGLQFLIQYYNGEERAKGNILERFSAQQFPDLHSELNLSSLELGDSALYFCASSVGVATSYEQYFGPGTRLTVT.

This clonotype was picked up a small number of times. The chain has TRBV3-1 and TRBJ1-2; no clear D. Germline loops: CDR1 LGHDT, CDR2 YNNKEL (reference sequence). V was cut by 3 bases and J by 4 bases, with 3 bases left in between. The CDR3 contains 11 residues. This CDR3 reads CASSQGYGYTF. The CDR3 bases are TGTGCCAGCAGCCAGGGCTATGGCTACACCTTC.

The genes are TRBV3-1 and TRBJ2-1, with TRBD2 matching 8 bases. The CDR3 extends over 14 amino acids. Germline values: CDR1 LGHDT, CDR2 YNNKEL (reference sequence). V trimming: 1 base; J trimming: 16 bases; junction bases outside the gene matches: 12. The CDR3 region has the DNA TGTGCCAGCAGCCAAGTAACAAGCGGGAGAGGGGACTTCTTC. Amino acids: CASSQVTSGRGDFF.

In its sample, this clonotype was seen many times. The chain is built from TRBV20-1 and TRBJ2-1, with 13 bases identical to TRBD2. Trimming cost V 2 bases and J 7 bases; bases outside gene matches: 8. From germline, CDR1 is DFQATT and CDR2 SNEGSKA (reference sequence). This CDR3 comprises 16 residues. DNA for the CDR3: TGCAGTGCTAGATACAGGACTAGCGGGGGAGAAAATGAGCAGTTCTTC. It translates to CSARYRTSGGENEQFF.

This clonotype was counted at least ten times. The chain links TRBV20-1 to TRBJ2-7, with D perhaps matching TRBD1 (5 bases). The germline gives CDR1 DFQATT, CDR2 SNEGSKA (reference sequence). Trimming shortened V by 3 bases and J by 6 bases, and 21 bases separated the two germline ends. The CDR3 runs to 15 residues. This CDR3 is CSASRPGRVESEQYF. The CDR3 nucleotides read TGCAGTGCTAGCCGACCCGGCAGGGTGGAATCCGAGCAGTACTTC.

Many counts were recorded for this clonotype. The chain joins TRBV29-1 to TRBJ2-5, with 10 bases that match TRBD1. Germline V gene sequence: CDR1 SQVTM, CDR2 ANQGSEA. The CDR3 is made up of 15 amino acids. V shed 4 bases and J 4 bases; nucleotides not matched to a gene: 9. For the CDR3, the DNA is TGCAGCGTTGTAGGGACAGGGGTTTTTGGAGAGACCCAGTACTTC. Translated: CSVVGTGVFGETQYF. The full variable domain, rest sourced from reference TRBV29-1 and TRBJ2-5, is SAVISQKPSRDICQRGTSLTIQCQVDSQVTMMFWYRQQPGQSLTLIATANQGSEATYESGFVIDKFPISRPNLTFSTLTVSNMSPEDSSIYLCSVVGTGVFGETQYFGPGTRLLVL.

The sample holds many counts of this clonotype. CDR3: CSAGQGATEAFF. The CDR3 region has the DNA TGCAGTGCGGGACAGGGGGCTACTGAAGCTTTCTTT. J is TRBJ1-1 and V is TRBV20-1, with 12 bases aligning to TRBD1. This CDR3 region has 12 residues. The trim removed 6 bases at V and 5 bases at J, leaving 1 base unmatched. Germline CDR1 reads DFQATT; CDR2 reads SNEGSKA (reference sequence).

This clonotype was detected many times. The genes are TRBV3-1 and TRBJ2-5; D is perhaps TRBD1 or TRBD2 (6 bases each). Germline loops: CDR1 LGHDT, CDR2 YNNKEL (reference sequence). The CDR3 loop spans 14 amino acids. The V gene lost 4 bases and the J gene lost 3 bases, with 12 bases spanning the gap. The CDR3 DNA reads as TGTGCCAGCAGCCCCCTGGGGGGCGAAGAGACCCAGTACTTC. Encoded protein: CASSPLGGEETQYF.

This clonotype has just a few counts. The chain links TRBV6-1 to TRBJ2-3; 8 bases are shared with TRBD2. Germline V lookup: CDR1 MNHNS, CDR2 SASEGT. CDR3 length: 16 amino acids. The J segment lost 3 bases and the V segment lost 6 bases, leaving 11 bases of the junction unmatched. The CDR3 spells CASRTLWAGGTDTQYF. DNA of the CDR3: TGTGCCAGCAGGACCCTTTGGGCGGGAGGAACAGATACGCAGTATTTT.

This clonotype occurred many times. V gene TRBV7-9 combines with J gene TRBJ2-2, with D hard to call. V was clipped by 8 bases and J by 5 bases, with 15 bases between them. CDR3 length equals 14 residues. CDR1 SEHNR and CDR2 FQNEAQ come from the germline V gene (reference sequence). The CDR3 DNA sequence: TGTGCCAGCTCGAAGGCAGGAAGGACCGGGGAGCTGTTTTTT. Amino acid sequence: CASSKAGRTGELFF.

Many counts were recorded for this clonotype. J is TRBJ2-1 and V is TRBV29-1, with a weak D call TRBD2 (5 bases). The germline V gene has CDR1 SQVTM and CDR2 ANQGSEA. The CDR3 totals 12 residues. Trimming cost V 7 bases and J 6 bases, with 13 bases left between them. The CDR3 DNA sequence: TGCAGCGCCCGGACGGAGGTCAATGAGCAGTTCTTC. Its translation: CSARTEVNEQFF.

This clonotype was found many times. DNA for the CDR3: TGCAGTGCTAGACGGTATTCGACCTCCTCGCAGTATTTT. Translation gives CSARRYSTSSQYF. The rearrangement links TRBV20-1 to TRBJ2-3, with no clear D. V lost 2 bases and J 10 bases, leaving 16 bases between the germline ends. The CDR3 covers 13 residues. Germline V CDR1 and CDR2: DFQATT, SNEGSKA (reference sequence).

This clonotype appeared many times. The CDR3 region is CASSQLAGITKNIQYF. The CDR3 DNA is TGTGCCAGCAGCCAACTAGCGGGGATTACCAAAAACATTCAGTACTTC. The chain uses TRBV4-2 and TRBJ2-4; 9 bases align to TRBD2. The CDR3 is 16 residues long. V trimming: 2 bases; J trimming: 2 bases; junction bases outside the gene matches: 4. Germline-derived CDR1 and CDR2 are LGHNA and YNFKEQ.

This clonotype was seen many times. This chain joins TRBV28 and TRBJ2-2, with D unresolved. This CDR3 spans 14 amino acids. Germline V gives CDR1 MDHEN, CDR2 SYDVKM. The V end lost 3 bases, the J end lost 3 bases, and 8 bases lay between the germline ends. CDR3 sequence (DNA): TGTGCCAGCAGTTTTAGGTCGTACACCGGGGAGCTGTTTTTT. Translated: CASSFRSYTGELFF. Full variable domain (remainder filled in from reference TRBV28 and TRBJ2-2): DVKVTQSSRYLVKRTGEKVFLECVQDMDHENMFWYRQDPGLGLRLIYFSYDVKMKEKGDIPEGYSVSREKKERFSLILESASTNQTSMYLCASSFRSYTGELFFGEGSRLTVL.

This clonotype showed up many times. The rearrangement joins TRBV15 to TRBJ2-6; TRBD2 matches 11 bases. CDR1 and CDR2 from the germline V gene are LNHNV and YYDKDF (reference sequence). The J segment lost 0 bases and the V segment lost 1 base, leaving 5 bases of the junction unmatched. The CDR3 covers 19 residues. CDR3 region: CATSRGGLAGGSGANVLTF. In DNA form, the CDR3 reads TGTGCCACCAGCAGAGGTGGACTAGCGGGCGGCTCTGGGGCCAACGTCCTGACTTTC.

This clonotype was observed at least ten times. The chain employs TRBV6-6 and TRBJ1-3, with D unclear. CDR1 and CDR2 from the germline V gene are MNHNY and SVGAGI (reference sequence). The CDR3 is made up of 14 amino acids. Trimming took 5 bases from V and 0 from J, leaving 8 bases between them. CDR3 bases: TGTGCCAGCAGTCTCCACGGCTCTGGAAACACCATATATTTT. It translates to CASSLHGSGNTIYF.

There are many counts of this clonotype. V is TRBV12-3 or TRBV12-4 and J is TRBJ2-5; no firm D call. V was shortened by 6 bases and J by 2 bases, with 13 bases between the two germline ends. The CDR3 contains 14 residues. DNA for the CDR3: TGTGCCAGCAGCAGGACCGGTCTGCAAGAGACCCAGTACTTC. It encodes CASSRTGLQETQYF.

The table lists this clonotype with many counts. V and J are TRBV4-3 and TRBJ2-1, with 8 bases fitting TRBD2. V was clipped by 1 base and J by 7 bases; unmatched bases: 6. This CDR3 spans 15 amino acids. Germline V gene data show CDR1 as LGHNA and CDR2 as YSLEER. The CDR3, as DNA: TGCGCCAGCAGCCAAGTTTCGGGAGGGCCAAATGAGCAGTTCTTC. It is translated as CASSQVSGGPNEQFF.

The table lists this clonotype with many counts. The chain is built from TRBV10-1 and TRBJ2-7, with TRBD2 identical over 14 bases. This CDR3 has 14 residues. V lost 6 bases, J lost 5 bases, and 3 bases stayed unmatched. CDR1 and CDR2 from the germline V gene are WNHNN and SYGVQD (reference sequence). CDR3 sequence (DNA): TGCGCCAGCAGCCCGGGACTAGCGGGAGACGAGCAGTACTTC. Protein sequence: CASSPGLAGDEQYF.

The rearrangement links TRBV6-1 to TRBJ1-1; D remains unclear. The V gene's germline CDR1 is MNHNS and CDR2 SASEGT. The CDR3 consists of 14 residues. V lost 1 base, J lost 4 bases, and 10 bases lay in between. In nucleotides, the CDR3 is TGTGCCAGCAGTGAAGTTGGCGGGAGCACTGAAGCTTTCTTT. Amino acid sequence: CASSEVGGSTEAFF.

This clonotype was recorded at least ten times. CDR3 DNA: TGCAGTGCCCCAATGCGGAACGTCTACGAGCAGTACTTC. Translation: CSAPMRNVYEQYF. V gene TRBV20-1 combines with J gene TRBJ2-7; D is ambiguous. The CDR3 loop spans 13 amino acids. Trimming removed 6 bases from V and 3 bases from J, with 15 bases in between. Germline V gene sequence: CDR1 DFQATT, CDR2 SNEGSKA (reference sequence).

This clonotype was seen many times. The gene calls are TRBV29-1 and TRBJ2-3, with D possibly called TRBD1 or TRBD2 (5 bases each). Per germline, CDR1 SQVTM and CDR2 ANQGSEA. The ends were cut back, 6 bases at V and 2 bases at J, with 15 bases in the middle. CDR3 length: 14 amino acids. CDR3 DNA sequence: TGCAGCGTGCCATCCGGGGCAACCACAGATACGCAGTATTTT. Protein: CSVPSGATTDTQYF.

This clonotype was detected ten times or more. CDR3 DNA sequence: TGCAGCGTTGGAGAGGCGGGCCAGCCCCAGCATTTT. As protein: CSVGEAGQPQHF. J is TRBJ1-5 and V is TRBV29-1; D gene ambiguous. The CDR3 has 12 amino acids. The germline V gene encodes CDR1 SQVTM and CDR2 ANQGSEA. V lost 4 bases to trimming and J lost 7 bases, with 11 bases between them.